These T cell receptor beta chains were read from a single sample in a study of blood T cell repertoires in COVID-19. Generated by immunoSEQ multiplex PCR, the TCRdb table keeps only in-frame clones and is missing some. This sample has approximately 100,000 clones; roughly 84% occur once, and the top ten carry roughly 17%. Source material: peripheral blood. Receptor source: a woman in her fifties or sixties with acute or convalescent COVID-19. Both conserved end residues are part of each CDR3. D genes are given only for firm matches. For some rows the clone size is stated as once, few or many, or as a class when expanded; others skip it.

CDR3aa,CDR3nt,v_gene,j_gene,d_gene,abundance
CASSSTGGALWGYTF,TGTGCCAGCAGCTCTACAGGGGGCGCGTTGTGGGGCTACACCTTC,TRBV5-6,TRBJ1-2,TRBD1,-
CASSLSGVVSTDTQYF,TGTGCCAGCAGTTTATCCGGGGTCGTTAGCACAGATACGCAGTATTTT,TRBV27,TRBJ2-3,-,-
CASSSGRARGEQFF,TGTGCCAGCAGCTCAGGCAGGGCTCGTGGTGAGCAGTTCTTC,TRBV7-3,TRBJ2-1,-,-
CASSPVSPGDNSPLHF,TGTGCCAGCTCACCAGTTAGCCCAGGGGATAATTCACCCCTCCACTTT,TRBV18,TRBJ1-6,-,-
CSVEDRVRTEAFF,TGCAGCGTTGAGGACAGGGTCAGGACTGAAGCTTTCTTT,TRBV29-1,TRBJ1-1,TRBD1,-
CASSLAAYNSPLHF,TGTGCCAGCAGCTTGGCAGCCTATAATTCACCCCTCCACTTT,TRBV11-3,TRBJ1-6,-,-
CASKRPDSHSGNTIYF,TGTGCCAGCAAACGCCCGGACAGCCACTCTGGAAACACCATATATTTT,TRBV6-4,TRBJ1-3,-,-
CASRGRGNTIYF,TGTGCCAGCAGGGGCAGGGGAAACACCATATATTTT,TRBV6-5,TRBJ1-3,-,-
CASSQWQGQPQHF,TGCGCCAGCAGCCAATGGCAGGGCCAGCCCCAGCATTTT,TRBV4-3,TRBJ1-5,-,few
CASSLGSGGGTNEKLFF,TGCGCCAGCAGCTTGGGATCCGGGGGTGGGACTAATGAAAAACTGTTTTTT,TRBV5-1,TRBJ1-4,-,-